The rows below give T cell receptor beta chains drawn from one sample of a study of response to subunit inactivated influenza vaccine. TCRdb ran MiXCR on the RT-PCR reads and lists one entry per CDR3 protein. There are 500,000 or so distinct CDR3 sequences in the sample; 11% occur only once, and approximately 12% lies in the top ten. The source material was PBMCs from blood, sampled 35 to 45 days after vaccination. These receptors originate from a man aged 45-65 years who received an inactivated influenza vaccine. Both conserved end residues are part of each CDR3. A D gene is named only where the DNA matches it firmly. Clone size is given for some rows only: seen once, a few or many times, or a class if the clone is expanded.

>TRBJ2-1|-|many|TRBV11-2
TGTGCCAGCAGCTCGATTCGTCGGGGGGCTTACAATGAGCAGTTCTTC
CASSSIRRGAYNEQFF
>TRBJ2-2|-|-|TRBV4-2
TGTGCCAGCAGCCAAGACCTTCAGGTTCCCCCCACCGGGGAGCTGTTTTTT
CASSQDLQVPPTGELFF
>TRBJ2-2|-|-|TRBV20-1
TGCAGTGCTAGAGATATGTACAGAGACACCGGGGAGCTGTTTTTT
CSARDMYRDTGELFF
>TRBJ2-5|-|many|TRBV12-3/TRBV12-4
TGTGCCAGCAGTTTGGCAGACCAAGAGACCCAGTACTTC
CASSLADQETQYF
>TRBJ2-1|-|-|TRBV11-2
TGTGCCAGCAGCTCCAGGCCCGGTGGTTTCTACAATGAGCAGTTCTTC
CASSSRPGGFYNEQFF
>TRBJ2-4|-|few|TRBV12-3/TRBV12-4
TGTGCCAGCAGTCCCCCGGACCGCGCCGGCAGCATTCAGTACTTC
CASSPPDRAGSIQYF
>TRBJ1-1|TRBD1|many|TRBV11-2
TGTGCCAGCAGCCTTCCCACCGGGACAGGAGGGAAAATGAACACTGAAGCTTTCTTT
CASSLPTGTGGKMNTEAFF
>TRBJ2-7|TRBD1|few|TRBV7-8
TGTGCCAGCAGCCCCACTGACAGGGAGTGGGACGAGCAGTACTTC
CASSPTDREWDEQYF
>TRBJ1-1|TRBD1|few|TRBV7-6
TGTGCCAGCAGCCCGGGGACAGCTGGAAACACTGAAGCTTTCTTT
CASSPGTAGNTEAFF
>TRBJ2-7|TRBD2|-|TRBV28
TGTGCCAGCAGTACACTAGCGGGAGGCGCCTACGAGCAGTACTTC
CASSTLAGGAYEQYF
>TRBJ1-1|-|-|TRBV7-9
TGTGCCAGCAGACCCAGGGGAGGTAACACTGAAGCTTTCTTT
CASRPRGGNTEAFF
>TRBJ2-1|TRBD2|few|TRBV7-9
TGTGCCAGCAGCCCCCTCTGGTCTAGCGGGAGGGCCGATGAGCAGTTCTTC
CASSPLWSSGRADEQFF
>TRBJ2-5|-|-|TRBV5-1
TGCGCCAGCAGCTTTGGGGCCCAAGAGACCCAGTACTTC
CASSFGAQETQYF
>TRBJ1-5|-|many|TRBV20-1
TGCAGTGCTAGAGCGCGAGGTTGGCGCAATCAGCCCCAGCATTTT
CSARARGWRNQPQHF
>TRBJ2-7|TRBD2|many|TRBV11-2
TGTGCCAGCAGCTTAGACCGGGCTAGCGGGGGGGCTTACGAGCAGTACTTC
CASSLDRASGGAYEQYF
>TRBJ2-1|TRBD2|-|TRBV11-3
TGTGCCAGCAGCTCCATAGCGGGAGGAGGTGAGCAGTTCTTC
CASSSIAGGGEQFF
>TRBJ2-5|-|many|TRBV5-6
TGTGCCAGCAGCTTGGTCCCGTCCCAGGTTTCTGGGAGAGGAGCGACCCAGTACTTC
CASSLVPSQVSGRGATQYF